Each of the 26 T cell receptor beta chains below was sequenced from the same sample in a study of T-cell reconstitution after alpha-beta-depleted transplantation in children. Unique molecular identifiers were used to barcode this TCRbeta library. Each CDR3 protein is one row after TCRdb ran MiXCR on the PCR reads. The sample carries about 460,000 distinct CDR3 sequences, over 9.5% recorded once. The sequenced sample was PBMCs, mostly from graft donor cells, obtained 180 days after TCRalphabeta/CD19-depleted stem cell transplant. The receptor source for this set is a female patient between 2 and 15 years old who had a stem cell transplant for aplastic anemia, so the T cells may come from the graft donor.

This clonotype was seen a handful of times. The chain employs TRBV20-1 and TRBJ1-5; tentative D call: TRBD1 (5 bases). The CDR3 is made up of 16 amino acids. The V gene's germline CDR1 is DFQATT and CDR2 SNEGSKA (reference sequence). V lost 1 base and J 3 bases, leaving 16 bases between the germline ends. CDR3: CSARGKGRRDNQPQHF. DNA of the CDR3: TGCAGTGCTAGAGGGAAGGGGAGGAGGGACAATCAGCCCCAGCATTTT.

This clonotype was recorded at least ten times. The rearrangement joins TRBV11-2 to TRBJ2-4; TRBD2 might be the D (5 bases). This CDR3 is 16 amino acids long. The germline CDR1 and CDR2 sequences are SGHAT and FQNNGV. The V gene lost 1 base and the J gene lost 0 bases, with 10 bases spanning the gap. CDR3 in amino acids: CASSLGGGLAKNIQYF. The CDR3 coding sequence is TGTGCCAGCAGCTTAGGTGGCGGGTTAGCCAAAAACATTCAGTACTTC.

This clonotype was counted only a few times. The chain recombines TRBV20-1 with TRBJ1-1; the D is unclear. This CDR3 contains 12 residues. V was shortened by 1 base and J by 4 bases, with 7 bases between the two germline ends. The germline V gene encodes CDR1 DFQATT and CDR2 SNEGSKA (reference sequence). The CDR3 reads CSARGLGTEAFF. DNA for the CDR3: TGCAGTGCTAGAGGGCTGGGCACTGAAGCTTTCTTT.

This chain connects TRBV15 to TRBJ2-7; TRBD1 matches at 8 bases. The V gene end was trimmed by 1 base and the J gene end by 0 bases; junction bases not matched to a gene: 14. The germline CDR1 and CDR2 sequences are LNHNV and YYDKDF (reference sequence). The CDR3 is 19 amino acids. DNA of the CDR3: TGTGCCACCAGCAGAGGAAGTAAACTCCGGGACAGGACCTCCTACGAGCAGTACTTC. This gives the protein CATSRGSKLRDRTSYEQYF.

The DNA for the CDR3 is TGCGCCAGCAGCTTGGGGACAGACGTCTATGGCTACACCTTC. Its protein product is CASSLGTDVYGYTF. The genes are TRBV5-1 and TRBJ1-2; D perhaps matches TRBD1 (6 bases). This CDR3 spans 14 amino acids. V lost 0 bases to trimming and J lost 4 bases, with 10 bases between them. Germline V gene sequence: CDR1 SGHRS, CDR2 YFSETQ.

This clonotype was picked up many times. In nucleotides, the CDR3 is TGCGCCAGCAGCTTGGCCGCCGATGGAGGCACCTACGAGCAGTACTTC. It is translated as CASSLAADGGTYEQYF. J is TRBJ2-7 and V is TRBV5-1, with D perhaps TRBD2 (5 bases). The CDR3 contains 16 residues. Germline V CDR1 and CDR2: SGHRS, YFSETQ. Trimming shortened V by 0 bases and J by 2 bases, and 15 bases separated the two germline ends.

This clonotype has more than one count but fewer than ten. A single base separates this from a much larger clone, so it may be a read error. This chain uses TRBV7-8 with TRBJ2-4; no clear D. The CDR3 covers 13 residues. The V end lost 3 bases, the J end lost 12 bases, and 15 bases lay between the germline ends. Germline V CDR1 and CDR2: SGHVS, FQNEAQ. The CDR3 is CASSFGSSGSQYF. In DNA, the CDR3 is TGTGCCAGCAGCTTTGGTAGCTCCGGCAGTCAGTACTTC.

CDR3 sequence (DNA): TGTGCCAGCAGCTTCATAGCGGGGTCCTACGAGCAGTACGTC. Translation gives CASSFIAGSYEQYV. This chain joins TRBV7-8 and TRBJ2-7; 8 bases fit TRBD2. From germline, CDR1 is SGHVS and CDR2 FQNEAQ. The V segment lost 3 bases and the J segment 1 base; nucleotides outside the gene matches: 2. This CDR3 has 14 residues.

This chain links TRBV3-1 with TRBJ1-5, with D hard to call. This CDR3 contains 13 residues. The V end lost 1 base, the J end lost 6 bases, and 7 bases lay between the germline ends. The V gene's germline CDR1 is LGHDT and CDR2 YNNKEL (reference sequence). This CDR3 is CASSQGYGQPQHF. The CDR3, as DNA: TGTGCCAGCAGCCAAGGGTATGGTCAGCCCCAGCATTTT.

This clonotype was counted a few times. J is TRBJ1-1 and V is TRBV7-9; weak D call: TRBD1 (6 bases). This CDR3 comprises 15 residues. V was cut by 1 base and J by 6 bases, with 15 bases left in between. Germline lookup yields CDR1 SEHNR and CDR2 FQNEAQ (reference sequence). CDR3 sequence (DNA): TGTGCCAGCAGCTTAGTTCTCGGGGGCGCGCCTGAAGCTTTCTTT. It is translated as CASSLVLGGAPEAFF. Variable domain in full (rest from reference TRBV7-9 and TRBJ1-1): DTGVSQNPRHKITKRGQNVTFRCDPISEHNRLYWYRQTLGQGPEFLTYFQNEAQLEKSRLLSDRFSAERPKGSFSTLEIQRTEQGDSAMYLCASSLVLGGAPEAFFGQGTRLTVV.

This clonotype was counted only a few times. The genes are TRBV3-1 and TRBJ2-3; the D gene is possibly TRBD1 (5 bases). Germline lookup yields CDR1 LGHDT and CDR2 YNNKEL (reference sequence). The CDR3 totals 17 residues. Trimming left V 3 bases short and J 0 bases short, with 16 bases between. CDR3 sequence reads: CASSHLLWAGSTDTQYF. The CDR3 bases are TGTGCCAGCAGCCATCTCCTCTGGGCAGGGAGCACAGATACGCAGTATTTT.

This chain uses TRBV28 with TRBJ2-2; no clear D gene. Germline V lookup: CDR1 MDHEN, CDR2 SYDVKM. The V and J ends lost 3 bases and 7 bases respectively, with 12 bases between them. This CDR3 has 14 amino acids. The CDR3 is CASSFNWESGELFF. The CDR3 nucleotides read TGTGCCAGCAGTTTTAATTGGGAAAGCGGGGAGCTGTTTTTT.

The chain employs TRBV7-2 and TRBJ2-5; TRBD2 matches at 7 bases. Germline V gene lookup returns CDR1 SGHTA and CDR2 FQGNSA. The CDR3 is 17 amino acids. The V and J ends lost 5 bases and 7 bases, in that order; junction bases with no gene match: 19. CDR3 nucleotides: TGTGCCAGCAGCCCGGGAGGTGGGGAGGGACCGATTGGGACCCAGTACTTC. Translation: CASSPGGGEGPIGTQYF.

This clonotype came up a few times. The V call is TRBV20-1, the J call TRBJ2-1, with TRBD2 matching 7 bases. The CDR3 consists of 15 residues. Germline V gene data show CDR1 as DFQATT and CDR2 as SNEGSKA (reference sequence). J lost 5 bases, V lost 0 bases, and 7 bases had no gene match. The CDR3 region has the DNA TGCAGTGCTAGAGATAGTATTCTAGCGGACAATGAGCAGTTCTTC. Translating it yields CSARDSILADNEQFF.

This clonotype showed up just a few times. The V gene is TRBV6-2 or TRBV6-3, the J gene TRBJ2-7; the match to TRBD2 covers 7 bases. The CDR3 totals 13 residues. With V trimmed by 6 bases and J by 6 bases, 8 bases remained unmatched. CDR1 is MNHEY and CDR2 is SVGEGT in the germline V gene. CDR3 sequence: CASSRLAVGEQYV. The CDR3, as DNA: TGTGCCAGCAGCCGACTAGCCGTCGGCGAGCAGTACGTC.

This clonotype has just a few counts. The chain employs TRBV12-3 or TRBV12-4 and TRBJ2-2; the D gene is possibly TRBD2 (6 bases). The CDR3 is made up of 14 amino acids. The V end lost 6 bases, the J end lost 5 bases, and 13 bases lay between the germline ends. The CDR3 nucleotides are TGTGCCAGCAGGGACGGGACTTGGACCGGGGAGCTGTTTTTT. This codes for CASRDGTWTGELFF.

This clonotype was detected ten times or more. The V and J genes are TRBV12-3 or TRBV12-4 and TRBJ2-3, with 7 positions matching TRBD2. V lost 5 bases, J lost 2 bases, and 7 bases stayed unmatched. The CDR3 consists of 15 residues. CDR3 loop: CASSLSGAYTDTQYF. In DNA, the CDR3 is TGTGCCAGCAGTCTAAGCGGGGCCTACACAGATACGCAGTATTTT.

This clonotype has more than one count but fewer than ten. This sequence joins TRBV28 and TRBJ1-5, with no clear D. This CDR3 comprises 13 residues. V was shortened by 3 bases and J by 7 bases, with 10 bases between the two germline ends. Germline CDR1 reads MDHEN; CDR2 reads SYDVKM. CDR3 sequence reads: CASSFATDQPQHF. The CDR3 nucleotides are TGTGCCAGCAGTTTCGCTACGGACCAGCCCCAGCATTTT.

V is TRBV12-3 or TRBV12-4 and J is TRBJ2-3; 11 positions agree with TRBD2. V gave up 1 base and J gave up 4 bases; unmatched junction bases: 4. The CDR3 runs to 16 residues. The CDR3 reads CASSLVTSGSADTQYF. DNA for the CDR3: TGTGCCAGCAGTTTAGTAACTAGCGGGAGTGCAGATACGCAGTATTTT.

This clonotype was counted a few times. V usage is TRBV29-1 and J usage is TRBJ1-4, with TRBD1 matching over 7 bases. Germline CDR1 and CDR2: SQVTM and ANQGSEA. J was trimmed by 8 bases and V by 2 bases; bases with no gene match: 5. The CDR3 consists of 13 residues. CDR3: CSVEQQGREKLFF. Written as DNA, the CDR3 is TGCAGCGTTGAACAACAGGGGAGGGAAAAACTGTTTTTT.

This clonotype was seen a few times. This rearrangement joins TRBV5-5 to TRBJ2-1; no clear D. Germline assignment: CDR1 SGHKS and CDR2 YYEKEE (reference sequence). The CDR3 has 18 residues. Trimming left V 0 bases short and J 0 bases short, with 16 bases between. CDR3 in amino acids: CASSLGVVAQSSYNEQFF. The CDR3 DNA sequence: TGTGCCAGCAGCTTGGGCGTTGTGGCCCAGAGCTCCTACAATGAGCAGTTCTTC.

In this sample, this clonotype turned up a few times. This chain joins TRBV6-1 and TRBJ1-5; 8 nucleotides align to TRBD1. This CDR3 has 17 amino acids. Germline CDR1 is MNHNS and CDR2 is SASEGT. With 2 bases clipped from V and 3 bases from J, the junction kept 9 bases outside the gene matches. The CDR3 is CASSESPGGYNNQPQHF. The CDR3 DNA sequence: TGTGCCAGCAGTGAAAGTCCAGGGGGCTATAACAATCAGCCCCAGCATTTT.

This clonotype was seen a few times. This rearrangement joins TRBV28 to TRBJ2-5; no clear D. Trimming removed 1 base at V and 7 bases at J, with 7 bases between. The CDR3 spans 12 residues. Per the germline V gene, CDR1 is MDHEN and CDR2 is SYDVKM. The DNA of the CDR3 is TGTGCCAGCAGTTTATCCGCCCGGACCCAGTACTTC. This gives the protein CASSLSARTQYF.

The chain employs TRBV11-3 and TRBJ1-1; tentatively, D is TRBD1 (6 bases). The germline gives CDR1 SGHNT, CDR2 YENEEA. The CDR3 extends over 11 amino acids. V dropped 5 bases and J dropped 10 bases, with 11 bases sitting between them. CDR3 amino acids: CASSDKGVAFF. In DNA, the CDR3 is TGTGCCAGCAGCGACAAGGGGGTAGCTTTCTTT.

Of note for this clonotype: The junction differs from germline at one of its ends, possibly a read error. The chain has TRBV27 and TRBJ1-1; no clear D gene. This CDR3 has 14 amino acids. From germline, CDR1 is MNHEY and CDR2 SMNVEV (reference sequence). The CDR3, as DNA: TGTGCCAGCAGTTTATTCCCGGGCTACACTGAATCTTTCTTT. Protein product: CASSLFPGYTESFF.

CDR3 in amino acids: CASGLSDRYSADTQYF. The CDR3 DNA sequence: TGTGCTAGTGGTTTGTCGGACAGGTACAGCGCAGATACGCAGTATTTT. The chain joins TRBV12-5 to TRBJ2-3; 7 bases are shared with TRBD1. CDR1 is LGHNT, CDR2 FRNRAP, per germline. The V gene end was trimmed by 2 bases and the J gene end by 4 bases; junction bases not matched to a gene: 9. The CDR3 is 16 amino acids.